Listed below are T cell receptor beta chains from one sample, sequenced in a study of T cells in Graves' hyperthyroidism and ophthalmopathy. TCRdb passed the multiplex PCR reads through MiXCR, listing each CDR3 protein once. The sample holds over 700,000 distinct CDR3 sequences, over 15% seen once. The sequencing sample was made of blood. All receptors come from a woman aged 45-65 years with Graves' hyperthyroidism that later progressed to Graves' ophthalmopathy. Each CDR3 is given with its conserved first and last residue. The D gene is left open where the match is weak. Expanded clones get a size class; other rows say once, few or many, or leave the size out.

clone size	D gene	V gene	J gene	CDR3 protein	CDR3 DNA
NA	TRBD1	TRBV4-1	TRBJ1-5	CASSMDRPRGPQHF	TGCGCCAGCAGCATGGACAGGCCGCGGGGGCCCCAGCATTTT
NA	TRBD1	TRBV20-1	TRBJ2-1	CSAKFGTGVNEQFF	TGCAGTGCCAAATTCGGGACAGGGGTCAATGAGCAGTTCTTC
many	TRBD2	TRBV11-1	TRBJ2-5	CASSFLGLAGMETQYF	TGTGCCAGCAGCTTTCTTGGACTAGCGGGGATGGAGACCCAGTACTTC
NA	TRBD1	TRBV27	TRBJ1-5	CASRRQGARGNQPQHF	TGTGCCAGCAGAAGACAGGGGGCGAGAGGCAATCAGCCCCAGCATTTT
many	NA	TRBV12-3/TRBV12-4	TRBJ1-1	CASSRSGGMNTEAFF	TGTGCCAGCAGCAGATCGGGGGGAATGAACACTGAAGCTTTCTTT
many	TRBD1	TRBV3-1	TRBJ2-4	CASSQGTDKNIQYF	TGTGCCAGCAGCCAGGGGACAGATAAAAACATTCAGTACTTC
few	NA	TRBV20-1	TRBJ1-4	CSARDRWEKLFF	TGCAGTGCTAGAGATAGGTGGGAAAAACTGTTTTTT
many	TRBD2	TRBV11-2	TRBJ2-5	CASSPGAGGQETQYF	TGTGCCAGCAGCCCCGGGGCGGGGGGGCAAGAGACCCAGTACTTC
many	TRBD1	TRBV12-3/TRBV12-4	TRBJ2-1	CASSLVGGLNNEQFF	TGTGCCAGCAGTTTAGTAGGGGGCCTTAACAATGAGCAGTTCTTC
many	NA	TRBV11-1	TRBJ2-2	CASSLNRGTGELFF	TGTGCCAGCAGCTTGAATCGGGGGACCGGGGAGCTGTTTTTT
NA	NA	TRBV4-1	TRBJ2-5	CASSQGLRLQETQYF	TGCGCCAGCAGCCAAGGTCTCAGATTACAAGAGACCCAGTACTTC
many	TRBD1	TRBV2	TRBJ2-7	CASTETGGLYEQYF	TGTGCCAGCACCGAGACAGGGGGCCTTTACGAGCAGTACTTC
NA	TRBD1	TRBV19	TRBJ2-3	CASSIQGDRATDTQYF	TGTGCCAGTAGTATCCAGGGGGACAGGGCCACAGATACGCAGTATTTT
many	NA	TRBV12-3/TRBV12-4	TRBJ1-5	CASSFWDPNNQPQHF	TGTGCCAGCAGTTTCTGGGATCCCAACAATCAGCCCCAGCATTTT
few	TRBD2	TRBV4-1	TRBJ2-7	CASSQGPSGGSYEQYF	TGCGCCAGCAGCCAAGGTCCTAGCGGGGGCTCCTACGAGCAGTACTTC
NA	NA	TRBV5-1	TRBJ1-4	CASSPGTAALGREKLFF	TGCGCCAGCAGCCCTGGGACGGCTGCCCTGGGCCGTGAAAAACTGTTTTTT
few	NA	TRBV5-1	TRBJ1-5	CASSLETGNQPQQF	TGCGCCAGCAGCTTGGAGACCGGCAATCAGCCCCAGCAATTT
many	TRBD2	TRBV7-3	TRBJ2-1	CASSLWSPSGGNNEQFF	TGTGCCAGCAGCTTATGGTCTCCTAGCGGGGGGAACAATGAGCAGTTCTTC
NA	TRBD1	TRBV11-1	TRBJ2-4	CASSSVQGRTKNIQYF	TGTGCCAGCAGCTCCGTACAGGGGCGGACCAAAAACATTCAGTACTTC
many	NA	TRBV7-9	TRBJ2-1	CASSLEMAVKAYNEQFF	TGTGCCAGCAGCTTAGAAATGGCGGTTAAAGCCTACAATGAGCAGTTCTTC
many	TRBD2	TRBV3-1	TRBJ2-3	CASSQEGGTQYF	TGTGCCAGCAGCCAAGAGGGAGGGACGCAGTATTTT
few	NA	TRBV20-1	TRBJ1-1	CSASWISGRWVNTEAFF	TGCAGTGCTAGTTGGATAAGCGGGCGATGGGTGAACACTGAAGCTTTCTTT